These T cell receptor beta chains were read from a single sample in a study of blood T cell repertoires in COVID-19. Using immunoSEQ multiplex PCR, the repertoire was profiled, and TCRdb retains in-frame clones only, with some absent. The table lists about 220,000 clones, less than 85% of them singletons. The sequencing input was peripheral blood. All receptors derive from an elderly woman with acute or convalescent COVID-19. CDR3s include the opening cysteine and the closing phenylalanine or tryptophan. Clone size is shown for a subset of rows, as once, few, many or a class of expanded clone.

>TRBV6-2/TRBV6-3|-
CASSQDYYNEQFF
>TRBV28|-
CASSKRGTEAFF
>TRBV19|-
CASSIRGLNTEAFF
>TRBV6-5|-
CASSWQVQGNYGYTF
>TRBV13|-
CASSMNGGAKGTEAFF
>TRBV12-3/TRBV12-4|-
CASSLGGHGYTF
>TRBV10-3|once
CAISEEPAGGYNEQFF
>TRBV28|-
CASSFGTGTGAGELFF
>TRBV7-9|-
CASSLGTGSDTGELFF
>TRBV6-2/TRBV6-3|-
CASSPPFPEPQHF
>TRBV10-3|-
CAIRAGTGDPGKYGYTF
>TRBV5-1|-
CASSWEGEQFF
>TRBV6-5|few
CASSPGTFRNTEAFF
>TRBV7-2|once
CASSLGLRGGATDTQYF
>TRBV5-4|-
CASSLGLAGGLNEQFF
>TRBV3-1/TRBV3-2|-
CASSPFGGSYGYTF
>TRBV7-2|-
CASSLGPGGEKLFF
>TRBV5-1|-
CASSSMNTEAFF
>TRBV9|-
CASSAVGTANTEAFF
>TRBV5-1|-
CASSSDSSTDTQYF
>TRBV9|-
CASSLQGTGYGYTF
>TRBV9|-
CASSVGASGFETQYF
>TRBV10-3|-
CAISGLGGYTEAFF
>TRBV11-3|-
CASSLTPTSVAGELFF
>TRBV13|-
CASSPGVRGHYEQYF
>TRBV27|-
CASSLSRRQGANTEAFF
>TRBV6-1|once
CASSDAGGDNEQFF
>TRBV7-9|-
CASSNSRQGQVAEAFF
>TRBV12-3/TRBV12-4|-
CASSPYRDSEQFF
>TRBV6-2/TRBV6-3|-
CASSSPSGGPYEQYF
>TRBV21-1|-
CASSKQFWDSQGMETQYF
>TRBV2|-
CASSEGQGSNQPQHF
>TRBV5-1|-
CASSLDNRITGYTF
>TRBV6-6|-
CASIAPGQGLYEQYF